The sequence of this T cell receptor (beta chain) was determined in a study of blood T cell repertoires in COVID-19. Study summary: Samples representing acute and convalescent COVID-19 were sourced from the United States, Italy and Spain. T cells, B-cell-depleted T cells, or PBMCs provided the cDNA or gDNA that served as material.

Authors' analysis steps: Nucleated cell counts were estimated from reference gene primer amplification. The data were produced by immunoSEQ multiplex PCR, yet TCRdb's version contains in-frame clones alone and is incomplete. That table supplies the V and J calls and clone size; D and trimming were determined from the DNA. The sample holds over 85,000 clones, around four fifths seen once. Trimming took off 4 bases at V and 4 bases at J, with 7 bases between the two ends. This CDR3 has 13 amino acids. The germline CDR1 and CDR2 sequences are LNHDA and SQIVND (reference sequence). The chain employs TRBV19 and TRBJ1-4; D not certain. The specimen was peripheral blood. This sequence was found in a woman aged 70-85 years with acute or convalescent COVID-19. The CDR3 is CASSNSYNEKLFF. CDR3 nucleotides: TGTGCCAGTAGTAACAGCTATAATGAAAAACTGTTTTTT.